This TCR beta chain appears in the sequencing data of a study of T cells in Graves' hyperthyroidism and ophthalmopathy. General study results and limits: Most clonotypes expanded in the thyroid (above 0.001) were also present in blood.

Absent ophthalmopathy progression within 18 months defined stable Graves' hyperthyroidism. Fresh peripheral blood, 8 to 10 ml, was the source of the PBMCs. The CDR3 regions of TCR beta were amplified from RNA transcripts. Using the HTBI primer set, a first-round RT-PCR was run on the TCR CDR3. TCRdb redid the calling of the multiplex PCR reads with MiXCR, one entry per CDR3 protein. Of under 350,000 distinct CDR3 sequences listed, 15% to 20% are singletons. This clonotype was counted many times. Its cognate antigen is unknown. Germline V gene lookup returns CDR1 SGHTA and CDR2 FQGNSA. With 5 bases clipped from V and 0 bases from J, the junction kept 5 bases outside the gene matches. This CDR3 contains 16 residues.

The rearrangement uses TRBV7-2 and TRBJ2-1; 9 bases line up with TRBD2. This receptor was taken from a woman between 50 and 59 years old with Graves' hyperthyroidism. The sequencing sample was made of blood. CDR3 DNA: TGTGCCAGCAGCATATATAGCGGGAGCTCCTACAATGAGCAGTTCTTC. Translation: CASSIYSGSSYNEQFF.